This entry features one T cell receptor beta chain sequence. Its antigen is as yet unknown. The data belong to a study of monozygotic twins with inflammatory bowel disease. Findings and caveats of the study: IBD patients displayed reduced TCRbeta diversity (inverse Simpson) when set against healthy co-twins.

TCRdb reprocessed the 5' RACE reads, keeping one entry per CDR3 protein, no DNA. The listing contains 160,000 or so distinct CDR3 sequences. The CDR3 spans 15 residues. Per germline, CDR1 MGHRA and CDR2 YSYEKL. The chain links TRBV4-1 to TRBJ2-7; the TRBD2 assignment by TCRdb is unverifiable without DNA. The sample consisted of blood. This receptor was obtained from a human donor with ulcerative colitis or Crohn's disease, or a healthy co-twin of an affected twin (not recorded which). The CDR3 region is CASSPRGDWSYEQYF.